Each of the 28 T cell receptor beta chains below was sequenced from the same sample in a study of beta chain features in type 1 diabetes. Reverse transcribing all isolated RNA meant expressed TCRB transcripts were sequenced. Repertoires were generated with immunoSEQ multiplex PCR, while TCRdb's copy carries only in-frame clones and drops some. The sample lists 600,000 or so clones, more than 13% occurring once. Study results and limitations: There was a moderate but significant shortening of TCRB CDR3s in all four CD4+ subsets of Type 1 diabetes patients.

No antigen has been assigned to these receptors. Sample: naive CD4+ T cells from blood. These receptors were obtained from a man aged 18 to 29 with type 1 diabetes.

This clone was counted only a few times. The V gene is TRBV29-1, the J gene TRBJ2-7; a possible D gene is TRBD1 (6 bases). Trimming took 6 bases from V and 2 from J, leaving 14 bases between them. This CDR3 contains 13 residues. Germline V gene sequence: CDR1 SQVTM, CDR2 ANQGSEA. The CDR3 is CSVRNREPYEQYF. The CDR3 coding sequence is TGCAGCGTCAGGAACAGGGAGCCCTACGAGCAGTACTTC.

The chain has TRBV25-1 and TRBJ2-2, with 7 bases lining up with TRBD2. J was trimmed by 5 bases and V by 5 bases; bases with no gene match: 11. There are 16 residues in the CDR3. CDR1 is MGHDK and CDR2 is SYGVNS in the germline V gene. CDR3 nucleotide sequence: TGTGCCAGCAGTTTGGCGGTAGCGGGCAGGACCGGGGAGCTGTTTTTT. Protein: CASSLAVAGRTGELFF. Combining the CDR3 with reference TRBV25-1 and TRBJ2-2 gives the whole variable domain EADIYQTPRYLVIGTGKKITLECSQTMGHDKMYWYQQDPGMELHLIHYSYGVNSTEKGDLSSESTVSRIRTEHFPLTLESARPSHTSQYLCASSLAVAGRTGELFFGEGSRLTVL.

The CDR3 nucleotides are TGTGCCAGCATCCAAGAGACAGGGGGCTTGGATGAGCAGTTCTTC. This sequence encodes CASIQETGGLDEQFF. The gene calls are TRBV2 and TRBJ2-1, with 10 bases fitting TRBD1. The CDR3 has 15 amino acids. V gave up 7 bases and J gave up 8 bases; unmatched junction bases: 11. CDR1 and CDR2 (germline): SNHLY, FYNNEI. Full variable domain (remainder filled in from reference TRBV2 and TRBJ2-1): EPEVTQTPSHQVTQMGQEVILRCVPISNHLYFYWYRQILGQKVEFLVSFYNNEISEKSEIFDDQFSVERPDGSNFTLKIRSTKLEDSAMYFCASIQETGGLDEQFFGPGTRLTVL.

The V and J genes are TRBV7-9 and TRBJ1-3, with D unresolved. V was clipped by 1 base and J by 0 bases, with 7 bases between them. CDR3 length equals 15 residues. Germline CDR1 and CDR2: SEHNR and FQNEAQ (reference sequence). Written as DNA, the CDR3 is TGTGCCAGCAGCTTAGACCAAATCTCTGGAAACACCATATATTTT. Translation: CASSLDQISGNTIYF.

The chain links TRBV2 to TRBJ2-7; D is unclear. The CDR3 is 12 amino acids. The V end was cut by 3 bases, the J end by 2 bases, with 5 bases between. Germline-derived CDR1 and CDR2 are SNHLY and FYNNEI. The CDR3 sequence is CASSDRTYEQYF. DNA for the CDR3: TGTGCCAGCAGTGACCGGACCTACGAGCAGTACTTC.

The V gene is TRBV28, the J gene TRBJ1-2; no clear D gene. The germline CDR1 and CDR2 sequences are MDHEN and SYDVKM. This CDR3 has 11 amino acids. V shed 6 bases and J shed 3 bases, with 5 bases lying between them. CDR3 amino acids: CASRQYYGYTF. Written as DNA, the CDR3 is TGTGCCAGCAGACAGTACTATGGCTACACCTTC.

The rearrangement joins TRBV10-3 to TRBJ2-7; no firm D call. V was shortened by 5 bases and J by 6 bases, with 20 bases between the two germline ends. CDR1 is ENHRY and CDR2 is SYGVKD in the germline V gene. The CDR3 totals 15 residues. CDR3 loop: CAISLHDGRTGEQYF. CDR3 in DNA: TGTGCCATCAGTCTACACGACGGACGGACGGGCGAGCAGTACTTC.

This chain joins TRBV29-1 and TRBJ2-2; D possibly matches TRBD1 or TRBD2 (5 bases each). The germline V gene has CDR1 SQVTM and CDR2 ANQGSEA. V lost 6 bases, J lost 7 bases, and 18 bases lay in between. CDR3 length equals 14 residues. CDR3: CSVTRGLFGGELFF. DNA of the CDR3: TGCAGCGTGACACGGGGCCTATTCGGCGGGGAGCTGTTTTTT.

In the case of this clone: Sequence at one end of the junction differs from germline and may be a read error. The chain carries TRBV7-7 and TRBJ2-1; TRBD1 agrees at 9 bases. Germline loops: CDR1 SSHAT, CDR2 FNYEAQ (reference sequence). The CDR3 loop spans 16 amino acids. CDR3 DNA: TGTGCTAGCAGCCCCAATGCGGGACAGGGTTACAATGAGCAGTTCTTC. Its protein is CASSPNAGQGYNEQFF.

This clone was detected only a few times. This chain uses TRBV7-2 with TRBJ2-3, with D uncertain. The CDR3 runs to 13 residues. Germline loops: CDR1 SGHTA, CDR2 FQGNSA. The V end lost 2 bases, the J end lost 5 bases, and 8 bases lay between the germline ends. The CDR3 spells CASSLPTKDTQYF. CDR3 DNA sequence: TGTGCCAGCAGCTTACCCACCAAAGATACGCAGTATTTT.

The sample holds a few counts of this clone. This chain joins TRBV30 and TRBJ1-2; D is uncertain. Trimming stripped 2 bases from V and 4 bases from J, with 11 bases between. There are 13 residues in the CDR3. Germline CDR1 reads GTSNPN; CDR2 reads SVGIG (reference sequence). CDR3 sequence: CAWSTLVGYGYTF. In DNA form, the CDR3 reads TGTGCCTGGAGTACCCTGGTGGGCTATGGCTACACCTTC.

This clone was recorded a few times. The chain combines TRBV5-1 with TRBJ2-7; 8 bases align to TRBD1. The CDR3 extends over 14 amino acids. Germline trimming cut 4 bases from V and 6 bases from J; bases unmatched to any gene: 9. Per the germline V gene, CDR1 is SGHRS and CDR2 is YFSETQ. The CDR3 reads CASSGWDRSAEQYF. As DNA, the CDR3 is TGCGCCAGCAGCGGCTGGGACAGGTCAGCCGAGCAGTACTTC.

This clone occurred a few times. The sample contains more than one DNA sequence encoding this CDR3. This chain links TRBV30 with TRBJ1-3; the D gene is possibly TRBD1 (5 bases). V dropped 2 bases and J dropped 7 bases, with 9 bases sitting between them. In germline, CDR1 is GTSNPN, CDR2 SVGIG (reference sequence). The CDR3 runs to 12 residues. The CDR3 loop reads CAWSSGGNTIYF. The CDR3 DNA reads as TGTGCCTGGAGTTCGGGGGGGAACACCATATATTTT. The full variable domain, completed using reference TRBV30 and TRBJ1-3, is SQTIHQWPATLVQPVGSPLSLECTVEGTSNPNLYWYRQAAGRGLQLLFYSVGIGQISSEVPQNLSASRPQDRQFILSSKKLLLSDSGFYLCAWSSGGNTIYFGEGSWLTVV.

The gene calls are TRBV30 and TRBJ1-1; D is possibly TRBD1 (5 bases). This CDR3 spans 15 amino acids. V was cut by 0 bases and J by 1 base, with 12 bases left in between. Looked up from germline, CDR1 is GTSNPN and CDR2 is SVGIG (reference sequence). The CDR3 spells CAWSVGPGTNTEAFF. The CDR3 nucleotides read TGTGCCTGGAGTGTAGGGCCAGGGACGAACACTGAAGCTTTCTTT.

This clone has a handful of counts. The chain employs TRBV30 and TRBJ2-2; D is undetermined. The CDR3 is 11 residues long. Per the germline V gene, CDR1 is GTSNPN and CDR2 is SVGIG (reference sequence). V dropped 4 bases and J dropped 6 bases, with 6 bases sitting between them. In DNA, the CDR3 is TGTGCCTGGAAAATGGCCGGGGAGCTGTTTTTT. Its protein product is CAWKMAGELFF. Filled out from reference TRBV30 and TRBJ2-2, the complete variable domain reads SQTIHQWPATLVQPVGSPLSLECTVEGTSNPNLYWYRQAAGRGLQLLFYSVGIGQISSEVPQNLSASRPQDRQFILSSKKLLLSDSGFYLCAWKMAGELFFGEGSRLTVL.

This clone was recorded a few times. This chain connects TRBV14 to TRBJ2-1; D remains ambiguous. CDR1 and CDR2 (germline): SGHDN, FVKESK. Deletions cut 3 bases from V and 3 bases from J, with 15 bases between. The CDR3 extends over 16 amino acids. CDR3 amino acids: CASSHPGLGNYNEQFF. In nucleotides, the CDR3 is TGTGCCAGCAGCCACCCCGGGTTAGGGAACTACAATGAGCAGTTCTTC.

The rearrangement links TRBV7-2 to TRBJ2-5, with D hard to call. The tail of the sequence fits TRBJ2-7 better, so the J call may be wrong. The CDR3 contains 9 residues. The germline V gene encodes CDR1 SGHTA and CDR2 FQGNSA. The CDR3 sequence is CASEYEQYF. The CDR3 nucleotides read TGTGCCAGCGAATACGAGCAGTACTTC.

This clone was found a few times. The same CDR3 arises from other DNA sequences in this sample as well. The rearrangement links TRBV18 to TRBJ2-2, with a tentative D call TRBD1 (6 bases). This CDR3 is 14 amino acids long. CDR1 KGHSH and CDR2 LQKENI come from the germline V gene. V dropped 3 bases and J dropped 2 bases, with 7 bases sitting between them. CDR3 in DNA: TGTGCCAGCTCACCGGGACAAAACACCGGGGAGCTGTTTTTT. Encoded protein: CASSPGQNTGELFF.

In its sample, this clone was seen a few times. CDR3 in amino acids: CASSLGGPPLNTEAFF. Here the CDR3 DNA reads TGTGCCAGCAGTTTAGGAGGGCCACCCTTGAACACTGAAGCTTTCTTT. This chain links TRBV28 with TRBJ1-1; D gene unclear. Germline-derived CDR1 and CDR2 are MDHEN and SYDVKM. The CDR3 covers 16 residues. V lost 2 bases and J lost 0, with 13 bases in between.

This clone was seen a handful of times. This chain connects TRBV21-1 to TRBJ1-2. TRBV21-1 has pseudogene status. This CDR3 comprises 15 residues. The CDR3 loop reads CASSKERREYYGYTF. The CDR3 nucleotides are TGTGCCAGCAGCAAAGAACGCAGGGAGTATTATGGCTACACCTTC.

In nucleotides, the CDR3 is TGTGCCAGCAGTGCAGCGGGAGACAGCCCCTGGGAAAAACTGTTTTTT. The encoded protein is CASSAAGDSPWEKLFF. The chain couples TRBV27 to TRBJ1-4; D might be TRBD1 (5 bases). Trimming left V 5 bases short and J 8 bases short, with 21 bases between. This CDR3 has 16 residues. CDR1 and CDR2 from the germline V gene are MNHEY and SMNVEV (reference sequence).

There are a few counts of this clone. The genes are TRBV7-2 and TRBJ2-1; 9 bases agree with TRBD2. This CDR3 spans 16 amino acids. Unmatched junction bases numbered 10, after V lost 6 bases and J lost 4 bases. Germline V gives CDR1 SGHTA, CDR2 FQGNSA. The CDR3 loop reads CASRRGLATPYNEQFF. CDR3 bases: TGTGCCAGCAGGCGGGGACTAGCCACACCTTACAATGAGCAGTTCTTC.

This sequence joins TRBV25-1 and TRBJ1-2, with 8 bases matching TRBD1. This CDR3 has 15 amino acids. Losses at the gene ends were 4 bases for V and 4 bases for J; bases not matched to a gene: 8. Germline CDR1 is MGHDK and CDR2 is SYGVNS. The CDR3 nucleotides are TGTGCCAGCAGTGGTGGGGGACAGGCCTTCTATGGCTACACCTTC. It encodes CASSGGGQAFYGYTF.

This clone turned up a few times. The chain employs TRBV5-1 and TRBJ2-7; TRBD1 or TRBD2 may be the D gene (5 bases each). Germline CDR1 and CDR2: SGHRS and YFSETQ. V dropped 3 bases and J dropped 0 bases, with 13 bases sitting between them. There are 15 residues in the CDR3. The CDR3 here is CASSSAGASSYEQYF. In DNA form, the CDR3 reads TGCGCCAGCAGCTCAGCCGGGGCTAGCTCCTACGAGCAGTACTTC.

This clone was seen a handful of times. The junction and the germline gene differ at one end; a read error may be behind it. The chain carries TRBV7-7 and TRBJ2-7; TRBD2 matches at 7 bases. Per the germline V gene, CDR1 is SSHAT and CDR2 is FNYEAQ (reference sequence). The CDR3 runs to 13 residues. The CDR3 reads CASSLAGSGEQYF. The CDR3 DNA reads TGTGCTAGCAGCTTAGCGGGTTCGGGGGAGCAGTACTTC. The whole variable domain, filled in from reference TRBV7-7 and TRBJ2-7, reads GAGVSQSPRYKVTKRGQDVTLRCDPISSHATLYWYQQALGQGPEFLTYFNYEAQPDKSGLPSDRFSAERPEGSISTLTIQRTEQRDSAMYRCASSLAGSGEQYFGPGTRLTVT.

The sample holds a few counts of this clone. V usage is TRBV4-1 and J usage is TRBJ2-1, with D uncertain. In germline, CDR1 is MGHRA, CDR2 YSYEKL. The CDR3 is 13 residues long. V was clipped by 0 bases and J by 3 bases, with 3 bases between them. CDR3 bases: TGCGCCAGCAGCCAAGAAGTCTACAATGAGCAGTTCTTC. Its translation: CASSQEVYNEQFF.

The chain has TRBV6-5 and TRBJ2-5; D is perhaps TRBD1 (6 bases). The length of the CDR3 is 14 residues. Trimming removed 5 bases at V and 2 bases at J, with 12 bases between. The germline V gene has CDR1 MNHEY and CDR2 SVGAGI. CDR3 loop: CASSLRTAQETQYF. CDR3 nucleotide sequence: TGTGCCAGCAGTCTCCGGACAGCACAAGAGACCCAGTACTTC.

As DNA, the CDR3 is TGTGCCAGCAGTCCCCTCGGACAGGGTATGAGCAATCAGCCCCAGCATTTT. Protein: CASSPLGQGMSNQPQHF. This chain links TRBV28 with TRBJ1-5; 8 bases are shared with TRBD1. Trimming removed 5 bases from V and 1 base from J; junction bases left unmatched: 10. This CDR3 spans 17 amino acids. Germline V gives CDR1 MDHEN, CDR2 SYDVKM.